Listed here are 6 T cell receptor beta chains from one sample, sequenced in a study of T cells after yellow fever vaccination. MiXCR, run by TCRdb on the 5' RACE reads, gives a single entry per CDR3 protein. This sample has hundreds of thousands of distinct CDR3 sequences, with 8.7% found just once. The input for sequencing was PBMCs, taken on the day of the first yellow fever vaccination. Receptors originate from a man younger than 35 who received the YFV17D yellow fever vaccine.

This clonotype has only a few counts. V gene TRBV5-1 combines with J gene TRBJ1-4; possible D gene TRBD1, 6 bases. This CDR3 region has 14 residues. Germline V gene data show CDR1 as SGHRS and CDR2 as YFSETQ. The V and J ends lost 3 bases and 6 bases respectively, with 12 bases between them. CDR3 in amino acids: CASSSTGFDEKLFF. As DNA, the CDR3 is TGCGCCAGCAGCTCTACAGGGTTCGATGAAAAACTGTTTTTT.

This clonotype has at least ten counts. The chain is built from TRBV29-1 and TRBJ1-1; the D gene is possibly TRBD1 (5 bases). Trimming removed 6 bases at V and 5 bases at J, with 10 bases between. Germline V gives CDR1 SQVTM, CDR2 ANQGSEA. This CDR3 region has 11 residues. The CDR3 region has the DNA TGCAGCGTAGTCTGGGGGACTGAAGCTTTCTTT. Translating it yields CSVVWGTEAFF. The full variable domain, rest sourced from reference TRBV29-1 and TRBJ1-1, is SAVISQKPSRDICQRGTSLTIQCQVDSQVTMMFWYRQQPGQSLTLIATANQGSEATYESGFVIDKFPISRPNLTFSTLTVSNMSPEDSSIYLCSVVWGTEAFFGQGTRLTVV.

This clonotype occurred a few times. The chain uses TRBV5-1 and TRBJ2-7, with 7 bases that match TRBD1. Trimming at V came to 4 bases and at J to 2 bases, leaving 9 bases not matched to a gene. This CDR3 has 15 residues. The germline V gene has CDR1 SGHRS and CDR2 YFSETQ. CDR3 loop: CASSPQDRTPYEQYF. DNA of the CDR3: TGCGCCAGCAGCCCCCAGGACAGGACGCCCTACGAGCAGTACTTC.

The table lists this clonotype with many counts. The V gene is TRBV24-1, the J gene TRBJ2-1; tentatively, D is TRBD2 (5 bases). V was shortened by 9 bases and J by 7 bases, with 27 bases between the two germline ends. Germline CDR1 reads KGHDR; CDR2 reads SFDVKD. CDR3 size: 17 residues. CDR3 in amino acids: CATGEGLRKYVFNEQFF. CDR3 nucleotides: TGTGCCACCGGAGAGGGTTTAAGGAAGTATGTTTTTAATGAGCAGTTCTTC.

The CDR3 nucleotides are TGTGCCAGCAGCCTGGACCCCCCCTTGGGGGAGCAGTTCTTC. This gives the protein CASSLDPPLGEQFF. The V and J genes are TRBV27 and TRBJ2-1; D ambiguous. V gave up 6 bases and J gave up 10 bases, with 19 bases separating them. The CDR3 extends over 14 amino acids. Germline CDR1 is MNHEY and CDR2 is SMNVEV (reference sequence).

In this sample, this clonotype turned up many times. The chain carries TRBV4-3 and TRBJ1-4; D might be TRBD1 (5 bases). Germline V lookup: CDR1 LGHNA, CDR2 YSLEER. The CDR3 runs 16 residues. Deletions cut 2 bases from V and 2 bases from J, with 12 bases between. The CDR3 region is CASSQPQRGTNEKLFF. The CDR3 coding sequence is TGCGCCAGCAGCCAACCTCAACGGGGCACTAATGAAAAACTGTTTTTT.